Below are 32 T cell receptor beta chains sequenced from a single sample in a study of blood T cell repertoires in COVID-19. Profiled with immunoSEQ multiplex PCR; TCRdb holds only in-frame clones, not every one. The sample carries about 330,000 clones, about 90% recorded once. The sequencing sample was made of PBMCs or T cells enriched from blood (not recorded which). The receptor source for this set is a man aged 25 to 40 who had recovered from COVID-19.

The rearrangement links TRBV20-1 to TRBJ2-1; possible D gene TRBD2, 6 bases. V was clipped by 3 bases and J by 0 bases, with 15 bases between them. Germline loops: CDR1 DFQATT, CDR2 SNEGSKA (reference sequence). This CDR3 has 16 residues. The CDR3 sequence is CSASLVEGSSYNEQFF. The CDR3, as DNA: TGCAGTGCTAGTCTGGTGGAGGGGAGCTCCTACAATGAGCAGTTCTTC.

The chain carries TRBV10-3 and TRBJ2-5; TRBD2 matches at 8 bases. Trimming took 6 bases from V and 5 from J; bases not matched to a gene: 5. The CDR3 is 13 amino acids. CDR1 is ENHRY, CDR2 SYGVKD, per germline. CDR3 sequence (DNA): TGTGCCATCAGCTCAGCGGGGGAGGAGACCCAGTACTTC. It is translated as CAISSAGEETQYF.

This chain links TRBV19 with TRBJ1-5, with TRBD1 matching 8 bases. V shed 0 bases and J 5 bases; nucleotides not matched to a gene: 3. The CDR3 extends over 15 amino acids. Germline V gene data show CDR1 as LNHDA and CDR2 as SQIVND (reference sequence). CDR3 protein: CASSIDQGAYQPQHF. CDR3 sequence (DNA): TGTGCCAGTAGTATAGATCAGGGGGCCTATCAGCCCCAGCATTTT.

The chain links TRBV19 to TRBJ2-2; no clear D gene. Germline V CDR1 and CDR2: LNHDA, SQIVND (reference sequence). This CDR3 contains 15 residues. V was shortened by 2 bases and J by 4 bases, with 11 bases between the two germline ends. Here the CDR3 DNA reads TGTGCCAGTAGTATAAACGCGCCCCCCACCGGGGAGCTGTTTTTT. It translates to CASSINAPPTGELFF.

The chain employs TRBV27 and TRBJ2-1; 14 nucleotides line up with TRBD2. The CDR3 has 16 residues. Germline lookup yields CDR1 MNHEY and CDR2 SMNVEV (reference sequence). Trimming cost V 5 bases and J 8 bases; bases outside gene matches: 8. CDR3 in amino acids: CASSLVTSGGAYEQFF. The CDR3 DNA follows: TGTGCCAGCAGTCTGGTGACTAGCGGGGGGGCGTATGAGCAGTTCTTC.

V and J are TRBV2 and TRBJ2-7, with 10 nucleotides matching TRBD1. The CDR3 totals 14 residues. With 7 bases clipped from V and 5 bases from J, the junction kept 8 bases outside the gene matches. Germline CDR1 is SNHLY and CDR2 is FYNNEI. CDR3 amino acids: CASIEDRGRDEQYF. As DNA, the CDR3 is TGTGCCAGCATCGAAGACAGGGGGCGCGACGAGCAGTACTTC.

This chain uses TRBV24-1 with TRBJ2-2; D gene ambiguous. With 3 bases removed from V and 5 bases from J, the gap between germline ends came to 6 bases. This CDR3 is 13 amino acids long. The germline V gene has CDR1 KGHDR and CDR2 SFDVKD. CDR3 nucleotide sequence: TGTGCCACCAGTGATCCCCAGACCGGGGAGCTGTTTTTT. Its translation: CATSDPQTGELFF.

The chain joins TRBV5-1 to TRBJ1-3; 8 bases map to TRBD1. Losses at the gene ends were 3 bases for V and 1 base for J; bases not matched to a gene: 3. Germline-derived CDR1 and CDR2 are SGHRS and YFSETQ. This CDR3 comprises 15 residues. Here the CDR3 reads CASSSRTGSGNTIYF. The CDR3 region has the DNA TGCGCCAGCAGCTCTAGGACAGGGTCTGGAAACACCATATATTTT.

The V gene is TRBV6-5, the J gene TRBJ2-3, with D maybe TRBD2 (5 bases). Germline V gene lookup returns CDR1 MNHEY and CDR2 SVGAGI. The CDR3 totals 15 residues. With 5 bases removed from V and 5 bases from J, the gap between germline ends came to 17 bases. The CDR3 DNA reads TGTGCCAGCAGTCCGAAAGGTGTCGGGAAAGATACGCAGTATTTT. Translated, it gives CASSPKGVGKDTQYF.

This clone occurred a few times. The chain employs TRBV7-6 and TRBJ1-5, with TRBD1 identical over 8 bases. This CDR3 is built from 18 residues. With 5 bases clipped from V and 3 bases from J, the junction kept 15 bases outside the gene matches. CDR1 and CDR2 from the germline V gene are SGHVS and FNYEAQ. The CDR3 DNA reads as TGTGCCAGCAGCCTCCACCCGACAGGGGAGTACGTCAATCAGCCCCAGCATTTT. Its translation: CASSLHPTGEYVNQPQHF.

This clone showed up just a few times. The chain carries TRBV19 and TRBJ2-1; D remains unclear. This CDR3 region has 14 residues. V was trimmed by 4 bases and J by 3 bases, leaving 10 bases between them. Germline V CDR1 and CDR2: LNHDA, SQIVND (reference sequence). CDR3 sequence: CASSSPEDYNEQFF. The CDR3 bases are TGTGCCAGTAGTAGCCCAGAGGACTACAATGAGCAGTTCTTC.

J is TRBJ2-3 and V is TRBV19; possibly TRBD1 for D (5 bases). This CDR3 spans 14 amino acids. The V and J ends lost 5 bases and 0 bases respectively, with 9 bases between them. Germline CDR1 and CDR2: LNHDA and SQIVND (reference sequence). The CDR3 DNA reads TGTGCCAGTAGTGACAGCATAAGCACAGATACGCAGTATTTT. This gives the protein CASSDSISTDTQYF.

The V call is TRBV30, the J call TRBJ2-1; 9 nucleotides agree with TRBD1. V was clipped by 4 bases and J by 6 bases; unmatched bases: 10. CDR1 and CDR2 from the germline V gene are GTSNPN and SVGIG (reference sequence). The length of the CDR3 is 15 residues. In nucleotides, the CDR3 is TGTGCCTGGACCAAAGGGGGGACAGGGCTCAATGAGCAGTTCTTC. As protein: CAWTKGGTGLNEQFF.

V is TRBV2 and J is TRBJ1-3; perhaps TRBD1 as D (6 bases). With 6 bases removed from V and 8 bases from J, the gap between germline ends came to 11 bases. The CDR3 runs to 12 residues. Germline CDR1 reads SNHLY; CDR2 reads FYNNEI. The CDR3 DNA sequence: TGTGCCAGCAGCCAGGGGTGGGACACCATATATTTT. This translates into CASSQGWDTIYF. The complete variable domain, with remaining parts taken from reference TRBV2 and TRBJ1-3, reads EPEVTQTPSHQVTQMGQEVILRCVPISNHLYFYWYRQILGQKVEFLVSFYNNEISEKSEIFDDQFSVERPDGSNFTLKIRSTKLEDSAMYFCASSQGWDTIYFGEGSWLTVV.

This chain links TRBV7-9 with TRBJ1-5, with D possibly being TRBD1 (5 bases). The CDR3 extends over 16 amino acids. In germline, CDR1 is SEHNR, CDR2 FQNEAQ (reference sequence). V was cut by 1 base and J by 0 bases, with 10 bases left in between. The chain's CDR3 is CASSLVGGNSNQPQHF. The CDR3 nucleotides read TGTGCCAGCAGCTTAGTGGGGGGGAATAGCAATCAGCCCCAGCATTTT. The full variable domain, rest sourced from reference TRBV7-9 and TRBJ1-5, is DTGVSQNPRHKITKRGQNVTFRCDPISEHNRLYWYRQTLGQGPEFLTYFQNEAQLEKSRLLSDRFSAERPKGSFSTLEIQRTEQGDSAMYLCASSLVGGNSNQPQHFGDGTRLSIL.

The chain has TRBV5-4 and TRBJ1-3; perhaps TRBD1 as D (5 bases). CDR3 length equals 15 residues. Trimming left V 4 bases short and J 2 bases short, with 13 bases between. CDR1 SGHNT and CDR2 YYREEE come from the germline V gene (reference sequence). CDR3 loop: CASSPGGGAGNTIYF. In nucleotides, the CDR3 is TGTGCCAGCAGCCCCGGGGGGGGAGCTGGAAACACCATATATTTT.

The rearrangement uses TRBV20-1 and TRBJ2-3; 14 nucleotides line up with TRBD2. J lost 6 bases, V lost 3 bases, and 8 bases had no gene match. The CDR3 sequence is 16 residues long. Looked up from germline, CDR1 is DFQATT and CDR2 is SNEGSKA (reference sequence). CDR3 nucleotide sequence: TGCAGTGCTAGTCGTTGGACTAGCGGGGGGCTTGATACGCAGTATTTT. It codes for CSASRWTSGGLDTQYF.

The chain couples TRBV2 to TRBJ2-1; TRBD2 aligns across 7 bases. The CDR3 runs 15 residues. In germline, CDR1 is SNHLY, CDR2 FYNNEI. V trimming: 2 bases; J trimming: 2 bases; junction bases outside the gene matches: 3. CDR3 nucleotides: TGTGCCAGCAGTGAACGTGGGGGGGCCTACAATGAGCAGTTCTTC. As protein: CASSERGGAYNEQFF. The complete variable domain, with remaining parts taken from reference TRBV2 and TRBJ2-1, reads EPEVTQTPSHQVTQMGQEVILRCVPISNHLYFYWYRQILGQKVEFLVSFYNNEISEKSEIFDDQFSVERPDGSNFTLKIRSTKLEDSAMYFCASSERGGAYNEQFFGPGTRLTVL.

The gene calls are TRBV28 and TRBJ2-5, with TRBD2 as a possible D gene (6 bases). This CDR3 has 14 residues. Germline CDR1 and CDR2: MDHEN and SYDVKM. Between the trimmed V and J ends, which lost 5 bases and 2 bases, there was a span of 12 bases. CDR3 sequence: CASSPLGGQETQYF. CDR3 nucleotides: TGTGCCAGCAGTCCCCTCGGGGGACAAGAGACCCAGTACTTC.

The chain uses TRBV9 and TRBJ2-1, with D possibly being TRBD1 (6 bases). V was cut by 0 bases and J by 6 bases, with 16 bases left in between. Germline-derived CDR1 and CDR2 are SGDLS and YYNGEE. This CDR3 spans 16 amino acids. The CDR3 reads CASSVGMQGIGNEQFF. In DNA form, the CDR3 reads TGTGCCAGCAGCGTAGGTATGCAGGGGATTGGCAATGAGCAGTTCTTC.

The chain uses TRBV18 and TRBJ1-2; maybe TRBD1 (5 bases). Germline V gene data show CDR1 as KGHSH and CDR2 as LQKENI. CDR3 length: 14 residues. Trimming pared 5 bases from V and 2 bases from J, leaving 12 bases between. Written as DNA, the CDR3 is TGTGCCAGCTCAACGCAGGGAGGGAACTATGGCTACACCTTC. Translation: CASSTQGGNYGYTF.

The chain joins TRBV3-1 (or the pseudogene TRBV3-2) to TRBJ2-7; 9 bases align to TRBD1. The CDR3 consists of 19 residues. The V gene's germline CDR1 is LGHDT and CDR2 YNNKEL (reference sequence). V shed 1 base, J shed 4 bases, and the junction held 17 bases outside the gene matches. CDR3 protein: CASSQVARGTGTGLYEQYF. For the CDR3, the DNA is TGTGCCAGCAGCCAAGTTGCGAGGGGGACCGGGACAGGGCTTTACGAGCAGTACTTC.

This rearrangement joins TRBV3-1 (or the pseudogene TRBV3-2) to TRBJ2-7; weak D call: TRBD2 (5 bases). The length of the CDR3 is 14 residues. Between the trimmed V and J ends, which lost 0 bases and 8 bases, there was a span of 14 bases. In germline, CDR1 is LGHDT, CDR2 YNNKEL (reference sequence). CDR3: CASSQDRFRGKQYF. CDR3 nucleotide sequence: TGTGCCAGCAGCCAAGATCGATTTAGAGGGAAGCAGTACTTC.

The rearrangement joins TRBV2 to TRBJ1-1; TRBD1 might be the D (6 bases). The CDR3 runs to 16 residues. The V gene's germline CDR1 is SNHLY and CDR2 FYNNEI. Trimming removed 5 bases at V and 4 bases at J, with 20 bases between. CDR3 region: CASSQEQGFLGTEAFF. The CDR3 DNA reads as TGTGCCAGCAGTCAGGAACAGGGATTTCTGGGCACTGAAGCTTTCTTT.

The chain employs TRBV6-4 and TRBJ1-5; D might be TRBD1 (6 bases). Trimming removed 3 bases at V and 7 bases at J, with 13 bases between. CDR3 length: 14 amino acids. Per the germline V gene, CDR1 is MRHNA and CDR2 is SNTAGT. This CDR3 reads CASSEGGAHQPQHF. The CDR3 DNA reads TGTGCCAGCAGTGAAGGGGGGGCTCACCAGCCCCAGCATTTT.

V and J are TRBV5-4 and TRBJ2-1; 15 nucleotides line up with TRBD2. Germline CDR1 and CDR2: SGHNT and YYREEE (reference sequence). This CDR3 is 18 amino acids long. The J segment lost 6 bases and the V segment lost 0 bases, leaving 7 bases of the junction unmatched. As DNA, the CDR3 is TGTGCCAGCAGCTTGGTATGGACTAGCGGGGGGGCGGGCAATGAGCAGTTCTTC. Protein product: CASSLVWTSGGAGNEQFF.

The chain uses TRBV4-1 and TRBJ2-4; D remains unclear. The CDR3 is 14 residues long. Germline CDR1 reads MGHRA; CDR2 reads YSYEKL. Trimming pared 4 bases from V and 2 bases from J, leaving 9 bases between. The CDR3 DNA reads TGCGCCAGCAGCCGAGACCCCTCCAAAAACATTCAGTACTTC. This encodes CASSRDPSKNIQYF.

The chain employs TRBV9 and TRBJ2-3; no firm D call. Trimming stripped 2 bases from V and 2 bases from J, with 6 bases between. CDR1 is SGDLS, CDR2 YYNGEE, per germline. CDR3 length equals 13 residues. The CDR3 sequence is CASSVQDTDTQYF. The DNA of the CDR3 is TGTGCCAGCAGCGTTCAGGACACAGATACGCAGTATTTT.

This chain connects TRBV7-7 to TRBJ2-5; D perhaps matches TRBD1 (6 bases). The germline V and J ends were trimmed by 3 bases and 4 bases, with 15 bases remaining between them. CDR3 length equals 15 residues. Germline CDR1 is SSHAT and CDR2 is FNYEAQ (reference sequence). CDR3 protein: CASSFRGSVGETQYF. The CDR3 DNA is TGTGCCAGCAGCTTTAGGGGGAGTGTGGGAGAGACCCAGTACTTC.

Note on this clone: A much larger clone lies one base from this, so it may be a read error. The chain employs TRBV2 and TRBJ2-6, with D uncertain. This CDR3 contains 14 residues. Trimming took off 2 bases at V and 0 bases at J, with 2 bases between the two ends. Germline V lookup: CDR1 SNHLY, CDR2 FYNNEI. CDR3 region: CASSELSGANVLTF. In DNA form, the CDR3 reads TGTGCCAGCAGTGAACTCTCTGGGGCCAACGTCCTGACTTTC. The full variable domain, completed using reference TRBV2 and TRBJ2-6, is EPEVTQTPSHQVTQMGQEVILRCVPISNHLYFYWYRQILGQKVEFLVSFYNNEISEKSEIFDDQFSVERPDGSNFTLKIRSTKLEDSAMYFCASSELSGANVLTFGAGSRLTVL.

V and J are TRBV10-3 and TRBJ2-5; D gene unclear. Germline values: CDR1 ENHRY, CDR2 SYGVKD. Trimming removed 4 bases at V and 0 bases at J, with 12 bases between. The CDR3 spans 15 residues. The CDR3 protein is CAISGGSRNQETQYF. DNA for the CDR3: TGTGCCATCAGTGGAGGATCTAGGAACCAAGAGACCCAGTACTTC.

CDR3 in DNA: TGTGCCACCAGAGGGGTCTCTAACTATGGCTACACCTTC. The encoded protein is CATRGVSNYGYTF. The chain links TRBV15 to TRBJ1-2; the D gene is possibly TRBD1 (5 bases). The CDR3 consists of 13 residues. The germline CDR1 and CDR2 sequences are LNHNV and YYDKDF (reference sequence). V was cut by 6 bases and J by 0 bases, with 8 bases left in between.